These 25 T cell receptor beta chains were sequenced from one sample in a study of blood T cell repertoires in COVID-19. Here immunoSEQ multiplex PCR was the method, and the copy in TCRdb shows in-frame clones only, minus some. The top ten clones hold 8.1% of a sample with 150,000 to 200,000 clones, approximately 80% of them seen once. Sequenced: peripheral blood. The receptors were sampled from a man in his 60s with acute or convalescent COVID-19.

This rearrangement joins TRBV19 to TRBJ1-1; 12 bases align to TRBD1. V gave up 5 bases and J gave up 4 bases; unmatched junction bases: 14. CDR1 and CDR2 (germline): LNHDA, SQIVND (reference sequence). This CDR3 has 18 residues. The CDR3 spells CASSAHRDRGRRGTEAFF. The CDR3 DNA is TGTGCCAGTAGTGCCCACCGGGACAGGGGGCGAAGAGGCACTGAAGCTTTCTTT.

This rearrangement joins TRBV10-3 to TRBJ2-3; TRBD1 is a possible D gene (6 bases). This CDR3 has 14 amino acids. The ends were cut back, 5 bases at V and 0 bases at J, with 9 bases in the middle. Germline loops: CDR1 ENHRY, CDR2 SYGVKD. CDR3 nucleotide sequence: TGTGCCATCAGTAAGGGGGAGAGCACAGATACGCAGTATTTT. Translation: CAISKGESTDTQYF.

DNA of the CDR3: TGTGCCAGCAGACGAGGGCTGAACACTGAAGCTTTCTTT. It yields the protein CASRRGLNTEAFF. This chain links TRBV6-5 with TRBJ1-1; D uncertain. The CDR3 is 13 amino acids. CDR1 and CDR2 from the germline V gene are MNHEY and SVGAGI. Trimming shortened V by 6 bases and J by 0 bases, and 8 bases separated the two germline ends.

V and J are TRBV27 and TRBJ1-1; TRBD1 matches at 8 bases. Germline trimming cut 3 bases from V and 6 bases from J; bases unmatched to any gene: 3. Germline CDR1 reads MNHEY; CDR2 reads SMNVEV (reference sequence). The CDR3 covers 13 residues. CDR3 sequence: CASSFTGQAEAFF. CDR3 DNA: TGTGCCAGCAGTTTCACGGGACAGGCTGAAGCTTTCTTT.

The V gene is TRBV14, the J gene TRBJ1-6; no clear D. The germline V and J ends were trimmed by 4 bases and 14 bases, with 12 bases remaining between them. The CDR3 contains 12 residues. Germline lookup yields CDR1 SGHDN and CDR2 FVKESK. CDR3 loop: CASSPGSRALHF. In DNA, the CDR3 is TGTGCCAGCAGCCCCGGGTCCCGGGCCCTCCACTTT.

The chain joins TRBV4-1 to TRBJ2-5; D may be TRBD2 (6 bases). The ends were cut back, 4 bases at V and 0 bases at J, with 24 bases in the middle. The CDR3 spans 19 residues. Germline CDR1 reads MGHRA; CDR2 reads YSYEKL. CDR3 coding DNA: TGCGCCAGCAGCCTTGGGGGGATTTTGCCGACCCCGTACCAAGAGACCCAGTACTTC. Amino acids: CASSLGGILPTPYQETQYF.

The genes are TRBV21-1 and TRBJ1-1; TRBD1 is taken as the D call from the table, unchecked against the DNA. TRBV21-1 is a known pseudogene. The CDR3 extends over 16 amino acids. Here the CDR3 DNA reads TGTGCCAGCAGCAAAGATATTAGGCAGGGAAGCACTGAAGCTTTCTTT. Translating gives CASSKDIRQGSTEAFF.

The rearrangement joins TRBV24-1 to TRBJ2-1; 8 bases are shared with TRBD1. Germline CDR1 is KGHDR and CDR2 is SFDVKD. J was trimmed by 7 bases and V by 4 bases; bases with no gene match: 5. CDR3 length: 14 amino acids. The CDR3 nucleotides are TGTGCCACCAGTGACCCCGGACAGGGAAATGAGCAGTTCTTC. This translates into CATSDPGQGNEQFF.

V gene TRBV3-1 (or the pseudogene TRBV3-2) combines with J gene TRBJ1-2; D is ambiguous. V lost 0 bases to trimming and J lost 13 bases, with 27 bases between them. Germline V gene data show CDR1 as LGHDT and CDR2 as YNNKEL (reference sequence). This CDR3 is 17 amino acids long. The CDR3, as DNA: TGTGCCAGCAGCCAAGACGTCTTCGCTGGGTTCCCCCCTGCGGGCACCTTC. Translating it yields CASSQDVFAGFPPAGTF.

This rearrangement joins TRBV6-2 or TRBV6-3 to TRBJ1-5, with 9 bases fitting TRBD1. V gave up 5 bases and J gave up 0 bases; unmatched junction bases: 14. CDR3 size: 19 residues. Germline V lookup: CDR1 MNHEY, CDR2 SVGEGT. The CDR3 is CASSARTGERGISNQPQHF. The CDR3, as DNA: TGTGCCAGCAGTGCCCGGACAGGGGAGCGCGGGATTAGCAATCAGCCCCAGCATTTT.

This clone was counted ten times or more. The junction departs from the called germline gene at one end, perhaps through a read error. This chain connects TRBV12-3 or TRBV12-4 to TRBJ1-2; D unclear. The length of the CDR3 is 12 residues. The CDR3 is CASSSTPFQVNF. The CDR3 DNA is TGTGCCAGCAGTTCCACCCCTTTCCAGGTTAACTTC.

This clone appeared once. The V and J genes are TRBV13 and TRBJ1-3, with a tentative D call TRBD1 (6 bases). CDR3 length: 17 amino acids. The V gene lost 4 bases and the J gene lost 4 bases, with 20 bases spanning the gap. Germline CDR1 PRHDT, CDR2 FYEKMQ (reference sequence). CDR3 protein: CASSSKGQKGQGNTIYF. The CDR3 coding sequence is TGTGCCAGCAGCTCTAAAGGACAGAAAGGGCAAGGAAACACCATATATTTT.

V and J are TRBV6-2 or TRBV6-3 and TRBJ1-5; perhaps TRBD1 as D (6 bases). Trimming took 4 bases from V and 4 from J, leaving 17 bases between them. Germline CDR1 MNHEY, CDR2 SVGEGT. CDR3 size: 16 residues. DNA of the CDR3: TGTGCCAGCAGTTCTCATACAGGACAGCCTAATCAGCCCCAGCATTTT. Translated: CASSSHTGQPNQPQHF.

The chain uses TRBV11-2 and TRBJ2-5; TRBD2 aligns across 7 bases. The germline gives CDR1 SGHAT, CDR2 FQNNGV. V was clipped by 5 bases and J by 1 base; unmatched bases: 10. The CDR3 has 16 residues. The CDR3 here is CASSRKRGDPQETQYF. The CDR3 bases are TGTGCCAGCAGCCGCAAGCGGGGCGACCCCCAAGAGACCCAGTACTTC.

In this sample, this clone turned up once. This chain joins TRBV19 and TRBJ2-7; a weak D match, TRBD1 (6 bases). The germline gives CDR1 LNHDA, CDR2 SQIVND (reference sequence). The ends were cut back, 1 base at V and 2 bases at J, with 6 bases in the middle. The CDR3 runs 13 residues. The DNA of the CDR3 is TGTGCCAGTAGTATAGGGACAGCCTACGAGCAGTACTTC. Protein sequence: CASSIGTAYEQYF. The full variable domain, completed using reference TRBV19 and TRBJ2-7, is DGGITQSPKYLFRKEGQNVTLSCEQNLNHDAMYWYRQDPGQGLRLIYYSQIVNDFQKGDIAEGYSVSREKKESFPLTVTSAQKNPTAFYLCASSIGTAYEQYFGPGTRLTVT.

This clone was seen only a few times. The genes are TRBV2 and TRBJ1-6, with 8 bases aligning to TRBD1. Germline lookup yields CDR1 SNHLY and CDR2 FYNNEI. J gave up 9 bases and V 11 bases, and 6 bases lay outside the gene matches. The CDR3 is 12 amino acids. DNA of the CDR3: TGTGCCTGTGACAGGGGAGGTTCACCCCTCCACTTT. This gives the protein CACDRGGSPLHF.

V is TRBV7-8 and J is TRBJ1-5, with 9 bases that match TRBD1. The CDR3 covers 16 residues. CDR1 is SGHVS, CDR2 FQNEAQ, per germline. After removal of 3 bases from V and 7 bases from J, the junction contained 10 bases not matched to a gene. The CDR3 sequence: CASSFLGQGSGQPQHF. The DNA of the CDR3 is TGTGCCAGCAGCTTTTTGGGACAGGGCTCGGGACAGCCCCAGCATTTT. Complete variable domain (other parts from reference TRBV7-8 and TRBJ1-5): GAGVSQSPRYKVAKRGQDVALRCDPISGHVSLFWYQQALGQGPEFLTYFQNEAQLDKSGLPSDRFFAERPEGSVSTLKIQRTQQEDSAVYLCASSFLGQGSGQPQHFGDGTRLSIL.

The chain recombines TRBV24-1 with TRBJ2-1; TRBD2 aligns across 13 bases. The germline V gene has CDR1 KGHDR and CDR2 SFDVKD. V trimming: 4 bases; J trimming: 4 bases; junction bases outside the gene matches: 9. This CDR3 is built from 18 residues. The CDR3 is CATSDPARLAGGYNEQFF. In nucleotides, the CDR3 is TGTGCCACCAGTGACCCAGCTCGACTAGCGGGGGGATACAATGAGCAGTTCTTC.

This clone was seen more than once but under ten times. The chain couples TRBV19 to TRBJ2-2, with D possibly being TRBD1 (6 bases). V was shortened by 5 bases and J by 6 bases, with 19 bases between the two germline ends. Germline CDR1 and CDR2: LNHDA and SQIVND (reference sequence). This CDR3 comprises 16 residues. The CDR3 DNA sequence: TGTGCCAGTAGTCCAGGACGGCCAGGGGTATCCGGGGAGCTGTTTTTT. This encodes CASSPGRPGVSGELFF.

The chain is built from TRBV7-7 and TRBJ2-1; 7 positions match TRBD1. Germline CDR1 reads SSHAT; CDR2 reads FNYEAQ (reference sequence). The V gene end was trimmed by 1 base and the J gene end by 4 bases; junction bases not matched to a gene: 4. The CDR3 contains 15 residues. This CDR3 is CASSLDGTEYNEQFF. DNA of the CDR3: TGTGCCAGCAGCTTAGATGGGACAGAATACAATGAGCAGTTCTTC.

The chain employs TRBV6-6 and TRBJ2-7; perhaps TRBD1 as D (6 bases). V was cut by 2 bases and J by 5 bases, with 13 bases left in between. Germline V gives CDR1 MNHNY, CDR2 SVGAGI (reference sequence). The CDR3 runs 14 residues. The CDR3 region is CASSYLRTVHEQYF. In DNA, the CDR3 is TGTGCCAGCAGTTACCTCCGGACAGTCCACGAGCAGTACTTC.

The V gene is TRBV4-1, the J gene TRBJ2-4; TRBD1 aligns across 9 bases. The germline V gene encodes CDR1 MGHRA and CDR2 YSYEKL. The CDR3 totals 16 residues. J gave up 6 bases and V 0 bases, and 6 bases lay outside the gene matches. CDR3 sequence: CASSQDRGTGINIQYF. CDR3 nucleotide sequence: TGCGCCAGCAGCCAAGATAGGGGGACAGGGATAAACATTCAGTACTTC.

For the CDR3, the DNA is TGTGCCAGCAGCCAAGATTCGGCAGGCTATAATTCACCCCTCCACTTT. Residues: CASSQDSAGYNSPLHF. The chain couples TRBV3-1 (or the pseudogene TRBV3-2) to TRBJ1-6, with D unclear. CDR1 is LGHDT and CDR2 is YNNKEL in the germline V gene (reference sequence). CDR3 size: 16 residues. Deletions cut 0 bases from V and 3 bases from J, with 9 bases between.

This clone was observed at least ten times. The rearrangement uses TRBV7-2 and TRBJ1-2; 7 bases line up with TRBD1. This CDR3 has 14 residues. V gave up 4 bases and J gave up 8 bases; unmatched junction bases: 10. Germline lookup yields CDR1 SGHTA and CDR2 FQGNSA. CDR3 sequence reads: CASSSTGTVGGYTF. The CDR3 DNA reads as TGTGCCAGCAGCTCAACCGGGACAGTGGGAGGCTACACCTTC.

The V call is TRBV10-2, the J call TRBJ2-7; D may be TRBD2 (5 bases). V gave up 6 bases and J gave up 1 base, with 16 bases separating them. The CDR3 runs to 15 residues. Germline CDR1 WSHSY, CDR2 SAAADI. In DNA form, the CDR3 reads TGCGCCAGCAGCCCTGTGCGGTGGGAGTCCTACGAGCAGTACTTC. Residues: CASSPVRWESYEQYF.